A single sample is the source of the 11 T cell receptor beta chains below, sequenced in a study of blood T cell repertoires in COVID-19. TCRdb's copy holds only in-frame clones and misses some; the assay was immunoSEQ multiplex PCR. The sample records 300,000 to 350,000 clones, 80% to 95% being singletons. Sequencing was carried out using peripheral blood. The receptors come from a woman aged 25 to 45 with COVID-19, enrolled during active disease.

Regarding this clone: The identical CDR3 is also encoded by other nucleotide sequences in the sample. CDR3 in DNA: TGTGCCTGGAGTGTTTTGAGCTATGGCTACACCTTC. This encodes CAWSVLSYGYTF. V is TRBV30 and J is TRBJ1-2; D unclear. The CDR3 has 12 residues. The germline CDR1 and CDR2 sequences are GTSNPN and SVGIG (reference sequence). With 0 bases removed from V and 4 bases from J, the gap between germline ends came to 6 bases.

This clone has a single count. V and J are TRBV6-2 or TRBV6-3 and TRBJ2-3; tentative D call: TRBD2 (5 bases). This CDR3 is built from 14 residues. Deletions cut 5 bases from V and 3 bases from J, with 12 bases between. Germline lookup yields CDR1 MNHEY and CDR2 SVGEGT. This CDR3 reads CASSPPLATDTQYF. CDR3 in DNA: TGTGCCAGCAGTCCGCCCTTAGCGACAGATACGCAGTATTTT.

The gene calls are TRBV30 and TRBJ1-2; D not resolved. Germline V lookup: CDR1 GTSNPN, CDR2 SVGIG (reference sequence). The ends were cut back, 0 bases at V and 4 bases at J, with 21 bases in the middle. The CDR3 contains 17 residues. The CDR3 DNA reads TGTGCCTGGAGTGTACCCTTATTCCCTGCTATTATCTATGGCTACACCTTC. Translating gives CAWSVPLFPAIIYGYTF.

This clone was detected once. V gene TRBV25-1 combines with J gene TRBJ1-2; no clear D gene. Germline-derived CDR1 and CDR2 are MGHDK and SYGVNS. V was trimmed by 4 bases and J by 8 bases, leaving 11 bases between them. The CDR3 runs to 12 residues. The CDR3 is CASSGGMRGYTF. The CDR3 DNA follows: TGTGCCAGCAGTGGAGGGATGAGGGGCTACACCTTC.

This rearrangement joins TRBV1 to TRBJ2-7; the table's D call TRBD2 went unverified against the DNA. TRBV1 is assigned pseudogene status. The CDR3 loop spans 16 amino acids. DNA for the CDR3: TGCACCAGCAGCCAAGGAGGCGGGAGGGCCACCTACGAGCAGTACTTC. Protein product: CTSSQGGGRATYEQYF.

This sequence joins TRBV27 and TRBJ2-7; tentatively, D is TRBD1 (6 bases). Germline CDR1 MNHEY, CDR2 SMNVEV (reference sequence). There are 19 residues in the CDR3. V was shortened by 1 base and J by 2 bases, with 24 bases between the two germline ends. DNA for the CDR3: TGTGCCAGCAGTTTATACTACGGCGGTGGTCGACAGGTTACCTACGAGCAGTACTTC. Protein: CASSLYYGGGRQVTYEQYF.

The CDR3 nucleotides read TGTGCCAGCAGCTTGGAATCTCGACAGGGGGGAGAGACCCAGTACTTC. Amino acid sequence: CASSLESRQGGETQYF. The V gene is TRBV5-6, the J gene TRBJ2-5; 9 nucleotides line up with TRBD1. After removal of 0 bases from V and 4 bases from J, the junction contained 7 bases not matched to a gene. This CDR3 is built from 16 residues. Germline V gene sequence: CDR1 SGHDT, CDR2 YYEEEE.

The gene calls are TRBV10-2 and TRBJ1-4; weak D call: TRBD1 (5 bases). CDR3 length equals 17 residues. CDR1 is WSHSY, CDR2 SAAADI, per germline. Trimming removed 0 bases at V and 1 base at J, with 12 bases between. DNA of the CDR3: TGCGCCAGCAGTGAGTCTGCGACAGCCCGAACTAATGAAAAACTGTTTTTT. This sequence encodes CASSESATARTNEKLFF.

The V gene is TRBV6-4, the J gene TRBJ1-5; 9 nucleotides agree with TRBD1. CDR3 length: 15 amino acids. Germline trimming cut 6 bases from V and 2 bases from J; bases unmatched to any gene: 5. Germline-derived CDR1 and CDR2 are MRHNA and SNTAGT. The CDR3 loop is CASRGTGLGNQPQHF. CDR3 nucleotide sequence: TGTGCCAGCAGGGGGACAGGGCTTGGCAATCAGCCCCAGCATTTT.

The chain uses TRBV15 and TRBJ2-7; 9 nucleotides agree with TRBD2. The CDR3 is made up of 16 amino acids. Looked up from germline, CDR1 is LNHNV and CDR2 is YYDKDF (reference sequence). With 8 bases clipped from V and 1 base from J, the junction kept 12 bases outside the gene matches. DNA for the CDR3: TGTGCCACCTCGCTGTTTAGCGGGAGCCCATCCTACGAGCAGTACTTC. It codes for CATSLFSGSPSYEQYF. The full variable domain, rest sourced from reference TRBV15 and TRBJ2-7, is DAMVIQNPRYQVTQFGKPVTLSCSQTLNHNVMYWYQQKSSQAPKLLFHYYDKDFNNEADTPDNFQSRRPNTSFCFLDIRSPGLGDTAMYLCATSLFSGSPSYEQYFGPGTRLTVT.

This chain links TRBV4-3 with TRBJ2-1; D gene uncertain. The germline gives CDR1 LGHNA, CDR2 YSLEER. The length of the CDR3 is 17 residues. The V gene lost 0 bases and the J gene lost 8 bases, with 20 bases spanning the gap. The CDR3 here is CASSQDRPSVVVYEQFF. The DNA for the CDR3 is TGCGCCAGCAGCCAAGATAGGCCTAGTGTCGTGGTCTATGAGCAGTTCTTC.